These T cell receptor beta chains were read from a single sample in a study of T-cell reconstitution after alpha-beta-depleted transplantation in children. TCRdb ran MiXCR on the PCR reads and lists one entry per CDR3 protein. The table records about 500,000 distinct CDR3 sequences, around a third of them present only once. The sample consisted of PBMCs from the stem cell graft donor, taken from the stem cell graft. The source is a human donor who donated a stem cell graft to a child with aplastic anemia. Each CDR3 is given with its conserved first and last residue. The order of the fields is D gene, V gene, J gene, clone size, CDR3 protein, CDR3 DNA. D genes are given only for firm matches. The size entry is marked missing in some rows and otherwise reads once, few, many or a size class.

TRBD2	TRBV12-3/TRBV12-4	TRBJ2-3	many	CASRLAGGADTQYF	TGTGCCAGCAGACTAGCGGGAGGGGCAGATACGCAGTATTTT
TRBD2	TRBV5-6	TRBJ2-5	once	CASSDSGTIQSQYF	TGTGCCAGCAGCGACTCCGGGACTATCCAGTCCCAGTACTTC
TRBD1	TRBV11-2	TRBJ2-7	.	CASSLGWTGPHEQYF	TGTGCCAGCAGCTTAGGGTGGACAGGGCCTCACGAGCAGTACTTC
.	TRBV20-1	TRBJ2-4	.	CSAPSRQNIQYF	TGCAGTGCGCCTAGCCGACAAAACATTCAGTACTTC
TRBD2	TRBV15	TRBJ2-1	.	CATSRDSVAGRKRNEQFF	TGTGCCACCAGCAGAGATTCAGTAGCGGGAAGGAAGCGGAATGAGCAGTTCTTC
.	TRBV29-1	TRBJ2-3	.	CSVGFSTTTDTQYF	TGCAGCGTTGGATTTTCAACCACCACAGATACGCAGTATTTT
TRBD1	TRBV20-1	TRBJ1-2	.	CSAPRGQSGYTF	TGCAGTGCTCCCAGGGGGCAGAGCGGCTACACCTTC
.	TRBV28	TRBJ1-6	.	CASSLFGRRTTLFWNSPLHF	TGTGCCAGCAGTTTATTCGGCCGGAGGACAACTCTATTTTGGAATTCACCCCTCCACTTT
.	TRBV27	TRBJ1-6	.	CASSPPGGRWKHSPLHF	TGTGCCAGCAGTCCACCCGGGGGACGGTGGAAACATTCACCCCTCCACTTT
TRBD1	TRBV7-8	TRBJ1-2	.	CASSEGTVYGYTF	TGTGCCAGCAGCGAAGGGACAGTTTATGGCTACACCTTC
.	TRBV6-5	TRBJ1-1	.	CASSYSSTTRGEAFF	TGTGCCAGCAGTTACTCGTCCACAACACGGGGTGAAGCTTTCTTT
TRBD1	TRBV27	TRBJ1-1	.	CAPKRDSPEAFF	TGTGCCCCCAAGCGGGACAGCCCTGAAGCTTTCTTT
TRBD1	TRBV5-1	TRBJ2-5	.	CASSLRQGDKTQYF	TGCGCCAGCAGCTTGAGACAGGGGGATAAGACCCAGTACTTC
.	TRBV10-3	TRBJ1-5	.	CAISESSGLDYSNQPQHF	TGTGCCATCAGTGAGTCGAGCGGGCTCGACTATAGCAATCAGCCCCAGCATTTT
.	TRBV19	TRBJ1-5	few	CASSIEADRTHHF	TGTGCCAGTAGTATAGAGGCCGATCGGACCCACCATTTT
.	TRBV7-2	TRBJ1-1	many	CASSMDSNTEAFF	TGTGCCAGCAGCATGGACAGCAACACTGAAGCTTTCTTT
TRBD1	TRBV7-9	TRBJ1-1	few	CASSLGGQGTEAFF	TGTGCCAGCAGCTTAGGAGGACAGGGGACTGAAGCTTTCTTT
.	TRBV4-3	TRBJ2-1	.	CASSQVWGNEQFF	TGCGCCAGCAGCCAAGTCTGGGGAAATGAGCAGTTCTTC
TRBD2	TRBV7-2	TRBJ2-5	few	CASSSPYGRARETQYF	TGTGCCAGCAGCTCCCCATACGGGAGGGCCAGAGAGACCCAGTACTTC
TRBD2	TRBV6-1	TRBJ2-3	.	CATLSGSKLSDTQYF	TGTGCCACCCTTAGCGGGAGTAAGTTGTCGGATACGCAGTATTTT
.	TRBV20-1	TRBJ2-3	.	CSARDRSKAAFTDTQYF	TGCAGTGCTAGAGATCGGTCTAAGGCAGCCTTCACAGATACGCAGTATTTT
.	TRBV20-1	TRBJ1-5	few	CSANYPGQGENQPQHF	TGCAGTGCCAATTACCCGGGCCAGGGCGAAAATCAGCCCCAGCATTTT
.	TRBV30	TRBJ2-3	few	CAWSKLGWSDTDTQYF	TGTGCCTGGAGTAAATTGGGTTGGTCTGACACAGATACGCAGTATTTT
.	TRBV6-6	TRBJ2-3	.	CASSYPTPDTQYF	TGTGCCAGCAGTTACCCGACCCCAGATACGCAGTATTTT
.	TRBV4-3	TRBJ1-2	.	CASSQDSVLTLYKTGYTF	TGCGCCAGCAGCCAAGATAGCGTCTTGACACTCTATAAGACGGGCTACACCTTC
.	TRBV29-1	TRBJ2-3	few	CSVEDVGRRDTQYF	TGCAGCGTTGAAGATGTCGGTAGGCGTGATACGCAGTATTTT
TRBD1	TRBV10-3	TRBJ2-1	few	CAISARTGPIDEQFF	TGTGCCATCAGTGCCAGGACAGGCCCCATAGATGAGCAGTTCTTC
.	TRBV5-1	TRBJ2-3	.	CASSLDSPPDTQYF	TGCGCCAGCAGCTTGGACTCCCCCCCAGATACGCAGTATTTT
.	TRBV30	TRBJ2-3	.	CAWDVGQGPDTQYF	TGTGCCTGGGACGTAGGGCAGGGCCCAGATACGCAGTATTTT
.	TRBV7-2	TRBJ1-1	.	CASSFGGGYTEAFF	TGTGCCAGCAGCTTCGGGGGAGGTTACACTGAAGCTTTCTTT
.	TRBV5-1	TRBJ1-1	.	CASSLIGSLGTEAFF	TGCGCCAGCAGCTTGATAGGCAGTCTAGGAACTGAAGCTTTCTTT
TRBD1	TRBV7-9	TRBJ2-1	.	CASSLILQGVGEQFF	TGTGCCAGCAGCTTAATTCTGCAGGGGGTCGGTGAGCAGTTCTTC
.	TRBV15	TRBJ2-1	.	CATSREIEWNEQFF	TGTGCCACCAGCAGAGAAATAGAGTGGAATGAGCAGTTCTTC
TRBD1	TRBV20-1	TRBJ1-5	few	CSARAQAYEQGNQPQHF	TGCAGTGCTAGAGCCCAGGCTTACGAACAGGGGAATCAGCCCCAGCATTTT
.	TRBV24-1	TRBJ2-1	few	CAAGQRPNEQFF	TGTGCCGCGGGACAGCGGCCCAATGAGCAGTTCTTC
TRBD1	TRBV6-5	TRBJ2-7	.	CASSQPGTGDYEQYF	TGTGCCAGCAGCCAGCCCGGGACAGGGGACTACGAGCAGTACTTC
TRBD2	TRBV20-1	TRBJ2-1	few	CSARGGLAGGPTYNEQFF	TGCAGTGCTAGAGGCGGACTAGCGGGAGGGCCAACGTACAATGAGCAGTTCTTC
TRBD1	TRBV18	TRBJ2-3	few	CASSQTGAGIGTQYF	TGTGCCAGCTCTCAGACAGGGGCGGGCATTGGTACGCAGTATTTT
.	TRBV7-2	TRBJ2-1	once	CASSRPWRASSYNEQFF	TGTGCCAGCAGTCGACCTTGGCGGGCGTCCTCCTACAATGAGCAGTTCTTC
.	TRBV9	TRBJ2-1	few	CASSVDRVYNEQFF	TGTGCCAGCAGCGTAGATCGTGTCTACAATGAGCAGTTCTTC
TRBD1	TRBV6-1	TRBJ2-7	.	CASSAGQGSNYEQYF	TGTGCCAGCAGTGCGGGACAGGGCAGCAACTACGAGCAGTACTTC
.	TRBV7-6	TRBJ1-1	.	CASSLTRGWGHTEAFF	TGTGCCAGCAGCTTAACTCGTGGTTGGGGCCACACTGAAGCTTTCTTT
TRBD2	TRBV7-8	TRBJ2-2	.	CASSSRLAGVKDAGELFF	TGTGCCAGCAGCTCGCGACTAGCGGGAGTAAAGGACGCCGGGGAGCTGTTTTTT
.	TRBV6-1	TRBJ2-1	many	CASSRPRGAGVYNEQFF	TGTGCCAGCAGTAGGCCCCGGGGAGCGGGCGTGTACAATGAGCAGTTCTTC
.	TRBV11-2	TRBJ2-3	.	CASSLRDGTDTQYF	TGTGCCAGCAGCTTACGGGACGGCACAGATACGCAGTATTTT
.	TRBV13	TRBJ1-5	few	CASSLPNQPQHF	TGTGCCAGCAGCTTACCCAATCAGCCCCAGCATTTT
TRBD2	TRBV12-3/TRBV12-4	TRBJ2-7	.	CASSLGGGRGYEQYF	TGTGCCAGCAGTTTAGGTGGCGGGAGGGGGTACGAGCAGTACTTC
.	TRBV20-1	TRBJ1-2	.	CSAVGAANLNYGYTF	TGCAGTGCGGTCGGGGCAGCTAACCTGAACTATGGCTACACCTTC
.	TRBV6-5	TRBJ1-1	.	CASSYSMGTEAFF	TGTGCCAGCAGTTACTCAATGGGAACTGAAGCTTTCTTT
.	TRBV30	TRBJ2-1	.	CAWGPSAREQFF	TGTGCCTGGGGGCCTTCGGCCCGTGAGCAGTTCTTC
.	TRBV20-1	TRBJ2-7	few	CSARDQGRGSYEQYF	TGCAGTGCTAGAGATCAGGGCAGGGGCTCCTACGAGCAGTACTTC
.	TRBV7-8	TRBJ1-6	once	CASSPTQGSPLHF	TGTGCCAGCAGCCCGACCCAAGGTTCACCCCTCCACTTT
.	TRBV5-5	TRBJ2-7	few	CASSFGGHFVSYEQYF	TGTGCCAGCAGCTTCGGGGGGCATTTCGTCTCCTACGAGCAGTACTTC